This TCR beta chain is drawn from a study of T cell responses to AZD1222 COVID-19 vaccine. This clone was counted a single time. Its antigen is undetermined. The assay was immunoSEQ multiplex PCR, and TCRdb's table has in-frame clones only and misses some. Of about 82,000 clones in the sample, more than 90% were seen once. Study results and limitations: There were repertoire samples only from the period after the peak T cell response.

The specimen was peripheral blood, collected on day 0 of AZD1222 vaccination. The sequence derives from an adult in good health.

In DNA form, the CDR3 reads TGTGCCAGTGGACAGTCATATAGCAATCAGCCCCAGCATTTT. It encodes CASGQSYSNQPQHF. The chain joins TRBV19 to TRBJ1-5; possibly TRBD1 for D (6 bases). The V end lost 8 bases, the J end lost 0 bases, and 11 bases lay between the germline ends. The CDR3 sequence is 14 residues long. The V gene's germline CDR1 is LNHDA and CDR2 SQIVND (reference sequence).